This T cell receptor (beta chain) was identified during a study of T cell responses to AZD1222 COVID-19 vaccine. The CDR3 runs 14 residues. V was trimmed by 6 bases and J by 3 bases, leaving 14 bases between them. Germline V lookup: CDR1 SNHLY, CDR2 FYNNEI. Profiled with immunoSEQ multiplex PCR; TCRdb holds only in-frame clones, not every one. The sample has roughly 120,000 clones; approximately 86% are singletons. Material: peripheral blood, obtained on day 0 of AZD1222 vaccination. The chain uses TRBV2 and TRBJ1-1; no firm D call. The receptor comes from an adult in good health. The CDR3 nucleotides read TGTGCCAGCAGGCCCCCCGGGCGAGACACTGAAGCTTTCTTT. Its protein is CASRPPGRDTEAFF.